This TCR beta chain was recorded in a study of T-cell reconstitution after alpha-beta-depleted transplantation in children. Trimming cost V 0 bases and J 4 bases; bases outside gene matches: 6. Per germline, CDR1 SQVTM and CDR2 ANQGSEA. The CDR3 spans 14 residues. Unique molecular identifiers were used in preparing the TCRbeta library. MiXCR was run by TCRdb on the PCR reads, yielding one entry per CDR3 protein. The sample lists 490,000 or so distinct CDR3 sequences, 10% occurring once. This chain connects TRBV29-1 to TRBJ2-7; 7 positions agree with TRBD1. Source: PBMCs, taken before TCRalphabeta/CD19-depleted stem cell transplant. The source of this sequence is a child aged 2 to 15 with inherited bone marrow failure, due to receive a stem cell transplant. Written as DNA, the CDR3 is TGCAGCGTTGAAGACAGGGACAGTGGGTACGAGCAGTACTTC. Translated: CSVEDRDSGYEQYF.